A single sample gave rise to the 28 T cell receptor beta chains below, sequenced in a study of OX40 agonist ivuxolimab in advanced cancers. Produced via immunoSEQ multiplex PCR; TCRdb's table is partial and in-frame only. The sample includes tens of thousands of clones, 85% to 90% seen only once; the top ten take 40% to 50%. This material consisted of CD4+ or CD8+ T cells sorted from blood, taken in a trial of the OX40 agonist ivuxolimab. These receptors were obtained from an adult with an advanced solid tumor such as melanoma, head and neck, liver or kidney cancer.

This chain uses TRBV11-2 with TRBJ2-5; 7 bases map to TRBD1. CDR1 is SGHAT, CDR2 FQNNGV, per germline. V was clipped by 3 bases and J by 5 bases; unmatched bases: 9. CDR3 length equals 15 residues. The CDR3 sequence is CASSFRDRVGETQYF. CDR3 nucleotides: TGTGCCAGCAGCTTTCGCGACAGGGTTGGGGAGACCCAGTACTTC. Looking up the rest from reference TRBV11-2 and TRBJ2-5 gives the full variable domain: EAGVAQSPRYKIIEKRQSVAFWCNPISGHATLYWYQQILGQGPKLLIQFQNNGVVDDSQLPKDRFSAERLKGVDSTLKIQPAKLEDSAVYLCASSFRDRVGETQYFGPGTRLLVL.

The rearrangement uses TRBV28 and TRBJ2-5; D call uncertain. The CDR3 extends over 10 amino acids. V lost 3 bases to trimming and J lost 8 bases, with 4 bases between them. The germline gives CDR1 MDHEN, CDR2 SYDVKM. The CDR3, as DNA: TGTGCCAGCAGTTTGTCTACCCAGTACTTC. Translation: CASSLSTQYF.

The chain couples TRBV27 to TRBJ2-3; D gene uncertain. Trimming left V 1 base short and J 5 bases short, with 7 bases between. The CDR3 has 13 residues. Germline CDR1 and CDR2: MNHEY and SMNVEV (reference sequence). This CDR3 is CASSLLPGDTQYF. In DNA, the CDR3 is TGTGCCAGCAGTTTATTACCCGGAGATACGCAGTATTTT.

This chain connects TRBV6-1 to TRBJ2-1; 11 bases map to TRBD1. This CDR3 comprises 16 residues. V lost 4 bases to trimming and J lost 5 bases; unmatched junction nucleotides: 7. Germline assignment: CDR1 MNHNS and CDR2 SASEGT. CDR3 coding DNA: TGTGCCAGCAGTGTACTGGGACAGGGGGGGAACAATGAGCAGTTCTTC. Its protein is CASSVLGQGGNNEQFF.

In its sample, this clone was seen once. This sequence joins TRBV7-6 and TRBJ2-7; 13 positions agree with TRBD2. The CDR3 loop spans 16 amino acids. CDR1 and CDR2 from the germline V gene are SGHVS and FNYEAQ. The ends lost 5 bases at V and 3 bases at J; junction bases unmatched: 7. The CDR3 nucleotides read TGTGCCAGCAGCCGGGGACTAGCGGGGCCCCACTACGAGCAGTACTTC. Protein: CASSRGLAGPHYEQYF.

The count of this clone is one. The V gene is TRBV7-6, the J gene TRBJ2-1; D tentatively fits TRBD1 or TRBD2 (5 bases each). CDR1 is SGHVS, CDR2 FNYEAQ, per germline. The V gene lost 9 bases and the J gene lost 10 bases, with 25 bases spanning the gap. This CDR3 contains 15 residues. The DNA for the CDR3 is TGTGCCAGTAGAACCCCAGGGACCCTCACTGAGGAGCAGTTCTTC. Translation: CASRTPGTLTEEQFF.

This clone was counted only a few times. The chain recombines TRBV9 with TRBJ2-7; no firm D call. From germline, CDR1 is SGDLS and CDR2 YYNGEE. V gave up 3 bases and J gave up 2 bases, with 6 bases separating them. This CDR3 region has 12 residues. This chain's CDR3 is CASSGTTYEQYF. The CDR3 nucleotides are TGTGCCAGCAGCGGTACAACCTACGAGCAGTACTTC.

The rearrangement uses TRBV27 and TRBJ2-7; 11 nucleotides agree with TRBD1. There are 15 residues in the CDR3. V shed 6 bases and J 0 bases; nucleotides not matched to a gene: 4. From germline, CDR1 is MNHEY and CDR2 SMNVEV (reference sequence). The CDR3 here is CASSQGTGGSYEQYF. As DNA, the CDR3 is TGTGCCAGCAGCCAAGGGACAGGGGGCTCCTACGAGCAGTACTTC.

The CDR3 loop reads CASKEAGGVYSNQPQHF. Written as DNA, the CDR3 is TGTGCCAGTAAGGAGGCAGGGGGCGTTTATAGCAATCAGCCCCAGCATTTT. The chain carries TRBV19 and TRBJ1-5, with 8 bases fitting TRBD1. J gave up 0 bases and V 7 bases, and 11 bases lay outside the gene matches. Germline CDR1 reads LNHDA; CDR2 reads SQIVND (reference sequence). The CDR3 runs 17 residues.

The chain carries TRBV30 and TRBJ2-1; 7 bases are a match to TRBD2. With V trimmed by 3 bases and J by 0 bases, 5 bases remained unmatched. Germline values: CDR1 GTSNPN, CDR2 SVGIG (reference sequence). This CDR3 has 15 residues. CDR3 residues: CAWRRGTSSYNEQFF. The CDR3, as DNA: TGTGCCTGGAGGCGGGGGACGAGCTCCTACAATGAGCAGTTCTTC.

The genes are TRBV5-6 and TRBJ2-5, with TRBD2 matching over 13 bases. The CDR3 extends over 17 amino acids. J gave up 5 bases and V 2 bases, and 9 bases lay outside the gene matches. CDR1 SGHDT and CDR2 YYEEEE come from the germline V gene. CDR3 coding DNA: TGTGCCAGCAGCTTACTAGCGGGGGGGCGTGGAGGCGAGACCCAGTACTTC. Amino acid sequence: CASSLLAGGRGGETQYF.

The chain uses TRBV4-3 and TRBJ2-5; D tentatively fits TRBD1 or TRBD2 (6 bases each). CDR3 size: 13 residues. V was clipped by 0 bases and J by 5 bases, with 7 bases between them. Germline CDR1 reads LGHNA; CDR2 reads YSLEER. The CDR3 loop is CASSQEGGETQYF. CDR3 coding DNA: TGCGCCAGCAGCCAAGAAGGGGGGGAGACCCAGTACTTC.

The V call is TRBV20-1, the J call TRBJ2-3; unclear D gene. This CDR3 comprises 9 residues. V lost 6 bases to trimming and J lost 8 bases, with 6 bases between them. CDR1 is DFQATT, CDR2 SNEGSKA, per germline (reference sequence). CDR3 nucleotides: TGCAGTGCGAGTCGTACGCAGTATTTT. It yields the protein CSASRTQYF.

The chain couples TRBV30 to TRBJ2-1; 10 nucleotides align to TRBD1. The CDR3 runs 13 residues. V was clipped by 2 bases and J by 10 bases; unmatched bases: 5. The germline CDR1 and CDR2 sequences are GTSNPN and SVGIG (reference sequence). CDR3 sequence (DNA): TGTGCCTGGAGTAGACAGGGGGCAGGAGAGCAGTTCTTC. Residues: CAWSRQGAGEQFF.

The chain uses TRBV7-9 and TRBJ2-5, with D possibly being TRBD2 (5 bases). From germline, CDR1 is SEHNR and CDR2 FQNEAQ (reference sequence). V lost 4 bases to trimming and J lost 2 bases, with 14 bases between them. The CDR3 spans 15 residues. For the CDR3, the DNA is TGTGCCAGCAGCTACCCCCCCGGGGTGCAAGAGACCCAGTACTTC. Translation: CASSYPPGVQETQYF.

This rearrangement joins TRBV28 to TRBJ2-1; perhaps TRBD1 as D (5 bases). Germline V gives CDR1 MDHEN, CDR2 SYDVKM. V gave up 3 bases and J gave up 1 base, with 10 bases separating them. The CDR3 is 15 amino acids. CDR3 loop: CASSLPGPSYNEQFF. The CDR3 DNA is TGTGCCAGCAGTTTGCCAGGGCCGTCCTACAATGAGCAGTTCTTC.

This clone was seen once. CDR3 sequence reads: CASSQGTGVSYEQYF. The CDR3 DNA reads TGTGCCAGCAGCCAAGGGACAGGTGTCAGCTACGAGCAGTACTTC. V and J are TRBV14 and TRBJ2-7; TRBD1 aligns across 7 bases. CDR3 length equals 15 residues. Germline assignment: CDR1 SGHDN and CDR2 FVKESK. V lost 1 base to trimming and J lost 3 bases; unmatched junction nucleotides: 6. The whole variable domain, remainder taken from reference TRBV14 and TRBJ2-7, is EAGVTQFPSHSVIEKGQTVTLRCDPISGHDNLYWYRRVMGKEIKFLLHFVKESKQDESGMPNNRFLAERTGGTYSTLKVQPAELEDSGVYFCASSQGTGVSYEQYFGPGTRLTVT.

This rearrangement joins TRBV30 to TRBJ1-1; 9 nucleotides align to TRBD1. The CDR3 has 15 residues. V dropped 1 base and J dropped 4; count of bases not matched to a gene: 7. The germline V gene has CDR1 GTSNPN and CDR2 SVGIG (reference sequence). The CDR3 loop is CAWSGDRVDGTEAFF. For the CDR3, the DNA is TGTGCCTGGAGTGGGGACAGGGTGGATGGCACTGAAGCTTTCTTT.

This rearrangement joins TRBV11-3 to TRBJ2-5; D unresolved. Germline V gene data show CDR1 as SGHNT and CDR2 as YENEEA. The CDR3 runs 11 residues. V lost 4 bases to trimming and J lost 7 bases, with 7 bases between them. The CDR3 sequence: CASSSDGTQYF. Here the CDR3 DNA reads TGTGCCAGCAGCTCCGATGGGACCCAGTACTTC.

The rearrangement uses TRBV29-1 and TRBJ1-1, with 9 nucleotides matching TRBD1. J was trimmed by 7 bases and V by 6 bases; bases with no gene match: 12. In germline, CDR1 is SQVTM, CDR2 ANQGSEA. This CDR3 spans 14 amino acids. CDR3 sequence (DNA): TGCAGCGTCCCACCGGGACAGGGACATGATGAAGCTTTCTTT. Encoded protein: CSVPPGQGHDEAFF.

This sequence joins TRBV19 and TRBJ1-6; the D gene is possibly TRBD1 (6 bases). V lost 4 bases and J lost 8, with 9 bases in between. The CDR3 runs to 13 residues. The germline gives CDR1 LNHDA, CDR2 SQIVND (reference sequence). The CDR3 coding sequence is TGTGCCAGTAGTACGTGGACAGATTCACCCCTCCACTTT. This gives the protein CASSTWTDSPLHF. The whole variable domain, remainder taken from reference TRBV19 and TRBJ1-6, is DGGITQSPKYLFRKEGQNVTLSCEQNLNHDAMYWYRQDPGQGLRLIYYSQIVNDFQKGDIAEGYSVSREKKESFPLTVTSAQKNPTAFYLCASSTWTDSPLHFGNGTRLTVT.

V usage is TRBV6-5 and J usage is TRBJ2-7; 9 bases fit TRBD1. In germline, CDR1 is MNHEY, CDR2 SVGAGI. The CDR3 sequence is 15 residues long. J gave up 6 bases and V 2 bases, and 8 bases lay outside the gene matches. The CDR3 DNA reads as TGTGCCAGCAGTTACGGGCGACAGGGGGGCGCCGAGCAGTACTTC. As protein: CASSYGRQGGAEQYF.

This rearrangement joins TRBV30 to TRBJ2-7, with 9 bases lining up with TRBD1. This CDR3 comprises 15 residues. The V segment lost 1 base and the J segment 5 bases; nucleotides outside the gene matches: 9. CDR1 is GTSNPN, CDR2 SVGIG, per germline (reference sequence). The CDR3 loop is CAWSGTGGLVDEQYF. The CDR3 DNA reads as TGTGCCTGGAGTGGAACAGGGGGCCTAGTGGACGAGCAGTACTTC. Full variable domain (missing parts from reference TRBV30 and TRBJ2-7): SQTIHQWPATLVQPVGSPLSLECTVEGTSNPNLYWYRQAAGRGLQLLFYSVGIGQISSEVPQNLSASRPQDRQFILSSKKLLLSDSGFYLCAWSGTGGLVDEQYFGPGTRLTVT.

About this clone itself: One end of the junction varies from germline; a read error may be responsible. This chain connects TRBV27 to TRBJ2-2; TRBD1 matches at 8 bases. The CDR3 runs 15 residues. Germline assignment: CDR1 MNHEY and CDR2 SMNVEV (reference sequence). CDR3 coding DNA: TGTGTCAGCAGACCAGACAGGGGTGGAACCGGGGAGCTGTTTTTT. Residues: CVSRPDRGGTGELFF.

This clone occurred a few times. This chain uses TRBV6-5 with TRBJ1-6; D gene unclear. Germline V gene data show CDR1 as MNHEY and CDR2 as SVGAGI. V was trimmed by 4 bases and J by 7 bases, leaving 17 bases between them. The CDR3 loop spans 16 amino acids. CDR3 sequence: CASSFGRLEPNSPLHF. The DNA of the CDR3 is TGTGCCAGCAGTTTTGGCCGGTTAGAACCGAATTCACCCCTCCACTTT.

The chain is built from TRBV29-1 and TRBJ1-2; D possibly corresponds to TRBD1 (6 bases). V was trimmed by 1 base and J by 4 bases, leaving 13 bases between them. Germline CDR1 SQVTM, CDR2 ANQGSEA. The CDR3 contains 14 residues. Here the CDR3 reads CSVEVARGSYGYTF. Written as DNA, the CDR3 is TGCAGCGTTGAAGTTGCCAGGGGAAGCTATGGCTACACCTTC.

A note on this clone: The sample carries other DNA sequences with the same CDR3. This chain uses TRBV19 with TRBJ2-7; TRBD1 agrees at 9 bases. J gave up 1 base and V 5 bases, and 3 bases lay outside the gene matches. This CDR3 has 14 residues. Germline V gene lookup returns CDR1 LNHDA and CDR2 SQIVND (reference sequence). CDR3 DNA sequence: TGTGCCAGTAGTGCCGGGACAGGGTCCTACGAGCAGTACTTC. Translating gives CASSAGTGSYEQYF.

V and J are TRBV7-9 and TRBJ2-7; 7 nucleotides align to TRBD1. Trimming at V came to 5 bases and at J to 2 bases, leaving 6 bases not matched to a gene. This CDR3 spans 14 amino acids. In germline, CDR1 is SEHNR, CDR2 FQNEAQ (reference sequence). The CDR3 coding sequence is TGTGCCAGCAGCCCCACGGGACAGACCTACGAGCAGTACTTC. Translated: CASSPTGQTYEQYF.